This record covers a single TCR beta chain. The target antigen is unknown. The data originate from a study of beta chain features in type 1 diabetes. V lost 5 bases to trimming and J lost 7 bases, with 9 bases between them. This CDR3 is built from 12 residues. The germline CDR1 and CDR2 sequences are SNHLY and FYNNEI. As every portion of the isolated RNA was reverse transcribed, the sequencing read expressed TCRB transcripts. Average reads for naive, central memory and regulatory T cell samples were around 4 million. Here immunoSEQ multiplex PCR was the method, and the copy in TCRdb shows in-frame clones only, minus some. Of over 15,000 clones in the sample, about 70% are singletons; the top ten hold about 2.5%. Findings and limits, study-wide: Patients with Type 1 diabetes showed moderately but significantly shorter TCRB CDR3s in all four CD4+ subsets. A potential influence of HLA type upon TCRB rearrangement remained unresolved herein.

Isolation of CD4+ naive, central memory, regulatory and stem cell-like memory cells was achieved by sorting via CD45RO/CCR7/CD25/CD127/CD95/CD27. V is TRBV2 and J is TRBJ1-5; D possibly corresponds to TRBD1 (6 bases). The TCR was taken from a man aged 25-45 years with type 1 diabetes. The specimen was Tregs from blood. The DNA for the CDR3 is TGTGCCAGCAGTAACAGGGACCAGCCCCAGCATTTT. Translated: CASSNRDQPQHF.